The sequence of this T cell receptor beta chain was determined in a study of T cell responses to AZD1222 COVID-19 vaccine (dated by TCRdb to the early 2020s). Regarding the study in general: Because spike-specific TCR depth and breadth did not differ between the two schedules, AZD1222 recipients who got a second dose at roughly 4 weeks were pooled with those who got a second dose at roughly 12 weeks. TCR sequencing was performed for 233 trial participants, of whom about 210 were given two doses of AZD1222 and some 25 were given two doses of MenACWY control vaccine. Trial participants were enrolled into age subgroups of 18-55, 56-69 and 70-plus years, which contained about 160, 30 and 59 TCR-sequenced participants, respectively.

General findings and caveats noted by the study authors: No day 14 peak-response samples were available, so repertoires were characterized only after the peak T cell response. Conclusions about previously exposed vaccinees are limited, since just 6 or 7 AZD1222 recipients were seropositive for SARS-CoV-2 at baseline. The whole spike protein was spanned by vaccine-associated CD4 TCRs, and dominant responses were seen in regions 160-218 and 743-854. Spike-specific TCR breadth and depth rose significantly after two AZD1222 doses compared with day 0 and with MenACWY recipients. The 56-69-year group was small, and its depth increase did not reach significance, likely because of low power. Participants were mostly white British, with more females than males. The authors suggested clonal diversity may have been underestimated. Epitopes outside the regions mutated in the B.1.351 and B.1.1.7 variants were reportedly recognized by nearly half of the unique spike-specific TCRs.

The CDR3, cysteine through phenylalanine, is 16 amino acids long. The entry retains the CDR3 DNA only, 48 bases that are in frame from base 1. Germline trimming: 4 bases from V, 3 bases from J; junction bases outside gene matches: 4. The CDR1 and CDR2 encoded by the germline V gene are KGHDR and SFDVKD. This clone was seen just once. The antigen it recognizes is unknown. There are no base qualities to consult, and no much larger clone falls within one base. The meaning of the sample's time point label: baseline before first vaccination. The vaccinee samples were drawn from two UK trials, COV001 and COV002, one of which was a single-blind randomized controlled phase 2/3 trial testing AZD1222 (ChAdOx1 nCoV-19) in healthy adults. For TCRbeta chain sequencing, PBMC samples were collected from trial participants at day 0 and at day 28 after the second dose. The CDR3 regions of human TCRbeta chains were subjected to immunosequencing. In the original analysis: TCRs in the repertoires were compared against a reference library of SARS-CoV-2-specific TCRs that had been generated with the MIRA antigen-specificity platform. Breadth was defined as the fraction of unique TCRs that were SARS-CoV-2-associated. Depth was defined as the fraction of total T cells that were SARS-CoV-2-associated. Each spike-specific TCR was assigned to its reactive spike region and to a CD4 or CD8 class using the MIRA data. Log10-transformed breadth and depth values were compared by one-way ANOVA with Sidak's multiple comparisons tests. TCRdb limited this immuneACCESS table to in-frame rearrangements with V and J called. A share of clones is missing; checked studies link under half to unresolved V genes, and the rest is unexplained. V and J calls plus clone size are reproduced from that table; the DNA served to infer D and trimming. The sample has 90,000 to 150,000 clones on record, 80% to 90% of them singletons. The ten most abundant clones make up over 8% of the sample.

The TCR comes from an adult in good health. The sequenced sample was peripheral blood, obtained on day 0 of AZD1222 vaccination. The rearranged segments are TRBV24-1 and TRBJ2-2; 10 nucleotides in the junction match TRBD2. This receptor carries the CDR3 CATSESGTSDTGELFF. The nucleotide sequence is given as TGTGCCACCAGTGAGTCCGGGACTAGCGACACCGGGGAGCTGTTTTTT.